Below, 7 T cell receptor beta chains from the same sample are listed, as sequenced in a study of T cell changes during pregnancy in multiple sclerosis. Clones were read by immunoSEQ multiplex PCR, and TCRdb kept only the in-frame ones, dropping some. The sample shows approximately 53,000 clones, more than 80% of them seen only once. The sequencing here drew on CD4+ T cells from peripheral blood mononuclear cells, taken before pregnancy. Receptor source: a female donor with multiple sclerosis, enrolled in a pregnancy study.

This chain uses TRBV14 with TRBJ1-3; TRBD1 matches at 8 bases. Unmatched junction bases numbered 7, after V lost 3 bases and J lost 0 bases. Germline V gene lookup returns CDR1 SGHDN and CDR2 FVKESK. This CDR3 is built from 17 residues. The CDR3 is CASSQRTGSFSGNTIYF. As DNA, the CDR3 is TGTGCCAGCAGCCAGCGGACAGGGAGCTTCTCTGGAAACACCATATATTTT.

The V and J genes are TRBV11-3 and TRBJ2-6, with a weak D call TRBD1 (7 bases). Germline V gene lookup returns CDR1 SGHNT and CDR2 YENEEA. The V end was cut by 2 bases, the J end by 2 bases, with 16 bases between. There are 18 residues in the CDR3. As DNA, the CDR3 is TGTGCCAGCAGCTTAAGGGGGCGTGGAGGGCCTGGGGCCAACGTCCTGACTTTC. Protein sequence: CASSLRGRGGPGANVLTF.

CDR3 residues: CAISEGQAYNEQFF. Here the CDR3 DNA reads TGTGCCATCAGTGAAGGACAGGCCTACAATGAGCAGTTCTTC. The V and J genes are TRBV10-3 and TRBJ2-1; 7 bases are a match to TRBD1. Germline V lookup: CDR1 ENHRY, CDR2 SYGVKD. Losses at the gene ends were 3 bases for V and 2 bases for J; bases not matched to a gene: 1. The CDR3 contains 14 residues.

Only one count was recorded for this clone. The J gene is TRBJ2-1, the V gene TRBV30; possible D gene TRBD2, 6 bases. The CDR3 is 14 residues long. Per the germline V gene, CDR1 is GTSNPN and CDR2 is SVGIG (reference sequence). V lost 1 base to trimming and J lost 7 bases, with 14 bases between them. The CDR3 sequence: CAWSEAGNKNEQFF. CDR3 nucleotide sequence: TGTGCCTGGAGTGAGGCGGGAAATAAGAATGAGCAGTTCTTC.

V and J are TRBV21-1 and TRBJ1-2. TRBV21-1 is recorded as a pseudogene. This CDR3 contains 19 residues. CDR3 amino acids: CASSATRQKIKNRDYGYTF. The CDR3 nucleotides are TGTGCCAGCAGCGCCACGCGGCAGAAGATTAAGAATCGGGACTATGGCTACACCTTC.

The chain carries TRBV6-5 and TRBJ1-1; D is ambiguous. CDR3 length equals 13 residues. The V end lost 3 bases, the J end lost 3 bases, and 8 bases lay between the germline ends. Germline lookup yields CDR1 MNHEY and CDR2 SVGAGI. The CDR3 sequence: CASSYLSDTEAFF. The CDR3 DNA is TGTGCCAGCAGTTATCTGTCGGACACTGAAGCTTTCTTT.

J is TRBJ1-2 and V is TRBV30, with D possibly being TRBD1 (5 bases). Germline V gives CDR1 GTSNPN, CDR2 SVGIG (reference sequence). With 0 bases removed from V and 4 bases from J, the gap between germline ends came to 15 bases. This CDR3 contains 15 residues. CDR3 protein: CAWSVRGSLPYGYTF. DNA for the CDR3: TGTGCCTGGAGTGTACGGGGGTCCTTGCCCTATGGCTACACCTTC.